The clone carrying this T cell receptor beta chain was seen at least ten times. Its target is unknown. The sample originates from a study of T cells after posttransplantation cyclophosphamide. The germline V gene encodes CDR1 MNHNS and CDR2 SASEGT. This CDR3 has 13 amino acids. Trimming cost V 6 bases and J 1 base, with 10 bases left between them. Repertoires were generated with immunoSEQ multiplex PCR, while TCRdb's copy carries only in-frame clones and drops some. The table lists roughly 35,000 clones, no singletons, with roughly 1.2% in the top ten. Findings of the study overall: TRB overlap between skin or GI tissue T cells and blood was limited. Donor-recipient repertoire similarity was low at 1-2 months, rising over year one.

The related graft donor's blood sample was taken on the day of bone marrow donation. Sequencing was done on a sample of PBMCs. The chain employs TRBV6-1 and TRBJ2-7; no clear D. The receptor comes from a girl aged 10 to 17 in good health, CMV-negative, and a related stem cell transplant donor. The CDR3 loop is CASREETSYEQYF. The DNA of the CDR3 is TGTGCCAGCAGAGAGGAAACTTCCTACGAGCAGTACTTC.